These 4 T cell receptor beta chains originate from one sample sequenced in a study of graft-versus-host responses after intestinal transplantation. Only in-frame clones appear in the TCRdb table, and some are missing; sequencing was by immunoSEQ multiplex PCR. The sample holds about 29,000 clones, roughly nine tenths seen once. The sample here was PBMCs, taken roughly 68 weeks after intestinal transplantation. All receptors come from a human patient who received an intestinal transplant, so some T cells may come from the graft donor.

The rearrangement links TRBV5-1 to TRBJ1-2; D is possibly TRBD1 (5 bases). The germline V gene has CDR1 SGHRS and CDR2 YFSETQ. The CDR3 is 13 residues long. V dropped 0 bases and J dropped 8 bases, with 11 bases sitting between them. This CDR3 is CASSLGRGDGYTF. CDR3 coding DNA: TGCGCCAGCAGCTTGGGACGGGGGGACGGCTACACCTTC.

The V gene is TRBV7-2, the J gene TRBJ2-5; D could derive from TRBD1 or TRBD2 (6 bases each). CDR3 length: 14 residues. Germline V gene sequence: CDR1 SGHTA, CDR2 FQGNSA. The V gene lost 2 bases and the J gene lost 1 base, with 8 bases spanning the gap. The DNA for the CDR3 is TGTGCCAGCAGCTTAAGGGGGGTCCAAGAGACCCAGTACTTC. Its protein is CASSLRGVQETQYF.

The J gene is TRBJ2-1, the V gene TRBV1; TRBD2, the D gene given by the table, was not confirmed from the DNA. TRBV1 is a pseudogene. CDR3 length equals 13 residues. The CDR3 protein is CTSSQETRRGGFF. For the CDR3, the DNA is TGCACCAGCAGCCAAGAAACCCGCCGGGGGGGGTTCTTC.

V is TRBV11-2 and J is TRBJ1-1, with D maybe TRBD1 (6 bases). CDR1 and CDR2 from the germline V gene are SGHAT and FQNNGV. The CDR3 extends over 13 amino acids. V gave up 0 bases and J gave up 8 bases, with 10 bases separating them. The CDR3 sequence: CASSLDKGGEAFF. CDR3 nucleotides: TGTGCCAGCAGCTTAGATAAGGGGGGAGAAGCTTTCTTT. The variable domain in full, with the rest retrieved from reference TRBV11-2 and TRBJ1-1, is EAGVAQSPRYKIIEKRQSVAFWCNPISGHATLYWYQQILGQGPKLLIQFQNNGVVDDSQLPKDRFSAERLKGVDSTLKIQPAKLEDSAVYLCASSLDKGGEAFFGQGTRLTVV.